This TCR beta chain comes out of a study of T-cell memory formation after mild COVID-19. Study-level findings and limits: Chiefly within CM and EM were the contracting CD4+ clones; CD8+ ones were within EMRA. Contracting clones from day 15 to 85 showed balanced CD4/CD8; later expanders favored CD4+. A subset of responding clones appeared in pre-infection memory, suggesting cross-reactive memory joined.

The CDR3 loop spans 17 amino acids. Germline V CDR1 and CDR2: SEHNR, FQNEAQ (reference sequence). Trimming shortened V by 0 bases and J by 4 bases, and 18 bases separated the two germline ends. Constant-segment primers served in 5'RACE that generated TCR alpha and TCR beta cDNA libraries bearing sample barcodes and UMIs. One entry per CDR3 protein, called by TCRdb with MiXCR from the 5' RACE reads. The table lists some 440,000 distinct CDR3 sequences, about 23% of them singletons. A word on this clonotype: Its antigen is unknown.

Sequenced input: PBMCs or a T cell subset sorted from them (not recorded which). The clonotype comes from an adult woman who had mild COVID-19 (a few samples of this study predate the infection). Cell type and time point are not known. The V and J genes are TRBV7-9 and TRBJ1-1; no definite D call. The chain's CDR3 is CASSLAKGYGIGTEAFF. CDR3 DNA: TGTGCCAGCAGCTTAGCGAAAGGTTACGGGATTGGCACTGAAGCTTTCTTT.